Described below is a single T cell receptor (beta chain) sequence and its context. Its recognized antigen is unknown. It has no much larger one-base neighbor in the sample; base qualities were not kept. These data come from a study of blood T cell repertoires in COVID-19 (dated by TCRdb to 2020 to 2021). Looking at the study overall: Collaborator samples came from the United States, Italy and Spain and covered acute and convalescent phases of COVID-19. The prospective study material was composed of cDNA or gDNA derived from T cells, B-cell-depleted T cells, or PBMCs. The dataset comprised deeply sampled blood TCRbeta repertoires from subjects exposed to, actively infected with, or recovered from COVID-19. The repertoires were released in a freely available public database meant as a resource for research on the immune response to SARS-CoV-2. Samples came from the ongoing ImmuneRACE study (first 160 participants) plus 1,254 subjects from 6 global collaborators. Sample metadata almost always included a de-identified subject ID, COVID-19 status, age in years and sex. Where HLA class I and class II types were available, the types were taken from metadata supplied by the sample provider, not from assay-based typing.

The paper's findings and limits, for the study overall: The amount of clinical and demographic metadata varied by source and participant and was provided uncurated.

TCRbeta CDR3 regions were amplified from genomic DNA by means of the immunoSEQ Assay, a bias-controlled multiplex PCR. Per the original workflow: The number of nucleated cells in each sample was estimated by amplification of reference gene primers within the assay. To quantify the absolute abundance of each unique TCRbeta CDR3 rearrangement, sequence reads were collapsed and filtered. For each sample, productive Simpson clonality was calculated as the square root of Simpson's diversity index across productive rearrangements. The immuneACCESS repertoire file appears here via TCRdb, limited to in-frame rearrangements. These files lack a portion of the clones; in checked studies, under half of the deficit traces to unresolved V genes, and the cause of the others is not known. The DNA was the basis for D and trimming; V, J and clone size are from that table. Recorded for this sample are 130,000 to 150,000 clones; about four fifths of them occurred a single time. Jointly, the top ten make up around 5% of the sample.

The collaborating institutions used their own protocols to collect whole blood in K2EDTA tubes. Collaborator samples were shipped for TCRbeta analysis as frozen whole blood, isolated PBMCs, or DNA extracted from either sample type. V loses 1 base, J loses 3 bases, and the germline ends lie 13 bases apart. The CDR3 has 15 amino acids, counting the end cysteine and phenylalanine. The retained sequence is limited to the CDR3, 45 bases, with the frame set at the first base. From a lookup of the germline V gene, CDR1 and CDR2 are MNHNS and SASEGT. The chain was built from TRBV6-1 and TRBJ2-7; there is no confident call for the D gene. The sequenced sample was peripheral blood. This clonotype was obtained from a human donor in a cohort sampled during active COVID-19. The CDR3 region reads CASSEGRTAHYEQYF. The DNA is TGTGCCAGCAGTGAAGGTAGAACAGCCCACTACGAGCAGTACTTC.